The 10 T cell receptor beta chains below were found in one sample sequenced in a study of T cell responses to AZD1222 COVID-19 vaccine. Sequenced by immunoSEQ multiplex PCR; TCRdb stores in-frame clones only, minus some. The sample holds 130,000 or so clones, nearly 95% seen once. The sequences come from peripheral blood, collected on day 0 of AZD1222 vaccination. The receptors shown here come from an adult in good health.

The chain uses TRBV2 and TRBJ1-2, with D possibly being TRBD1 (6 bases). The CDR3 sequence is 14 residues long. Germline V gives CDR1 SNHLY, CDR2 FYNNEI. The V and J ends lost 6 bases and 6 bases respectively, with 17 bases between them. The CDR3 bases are TGTGCCAGCAGGAGAGGGGGGCCCAACGATGGCTACACCTTC. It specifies CASRRGGPNDGYTF.

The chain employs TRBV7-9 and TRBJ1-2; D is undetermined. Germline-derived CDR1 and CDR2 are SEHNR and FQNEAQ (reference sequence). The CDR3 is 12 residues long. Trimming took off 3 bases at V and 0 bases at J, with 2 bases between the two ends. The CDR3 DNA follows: TGTGCCAGCAGCTTGGCTAACTATGGCTACACCTTC. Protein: CASSLANYGYTF.

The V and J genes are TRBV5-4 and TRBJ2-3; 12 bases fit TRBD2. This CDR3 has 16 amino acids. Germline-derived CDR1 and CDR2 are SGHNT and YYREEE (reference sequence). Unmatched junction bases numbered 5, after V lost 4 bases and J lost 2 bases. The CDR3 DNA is TGTGCCAGCAGCGTTACTAGCGGGGGGCCCACAGATACGCAGTATTTT. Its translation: CASSVTSGGPTDTQYF. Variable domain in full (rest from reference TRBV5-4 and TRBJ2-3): ETGVTQSPTHLIKTRGQQVTLRCSSQSGHNTVSWYQQALGQGPQFIFQYYREEENGRGNFPPRFSGLQFPNYSSELNVNALELDDSALYLCASSVTSGGPTDTQYFGPGTRLTVL.

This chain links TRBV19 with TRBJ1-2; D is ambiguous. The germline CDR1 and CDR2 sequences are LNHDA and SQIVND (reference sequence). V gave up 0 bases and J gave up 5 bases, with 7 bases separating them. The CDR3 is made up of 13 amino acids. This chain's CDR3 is CASSIDRPYGYTF. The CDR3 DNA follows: TGTGCCAGTAGTATAGATCGACCTTATGGCTACACCTTC.

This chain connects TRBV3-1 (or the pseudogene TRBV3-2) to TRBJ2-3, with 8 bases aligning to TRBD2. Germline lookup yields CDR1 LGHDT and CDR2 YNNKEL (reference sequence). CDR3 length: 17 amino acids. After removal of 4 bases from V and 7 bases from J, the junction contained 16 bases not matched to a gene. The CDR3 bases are TGTGCCAGCAGCCCCCAGGGTGAGCGGGGGTTCGGGTATACGCAGTATTTT. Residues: CASSPQGERGFGYTQYF.

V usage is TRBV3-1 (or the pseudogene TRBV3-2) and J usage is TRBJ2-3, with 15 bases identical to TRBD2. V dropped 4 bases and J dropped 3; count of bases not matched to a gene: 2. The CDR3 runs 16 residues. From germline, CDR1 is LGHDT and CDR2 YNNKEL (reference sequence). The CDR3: CASSRTSGGATDTQYF. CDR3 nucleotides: TGTGCCAGCAGCCGGACTAGCGGGGGGGCTACAGATACGCAGTATTTT.

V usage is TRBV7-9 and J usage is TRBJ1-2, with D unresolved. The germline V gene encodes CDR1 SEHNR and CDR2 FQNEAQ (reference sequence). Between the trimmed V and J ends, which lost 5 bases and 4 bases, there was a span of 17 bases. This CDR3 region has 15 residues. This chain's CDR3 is CASSHLLPEAYGYTF. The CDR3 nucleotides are TGTGCCAGCAGCCACCTCCTGCCGGAGGCCTATGGCTACACCTTC.

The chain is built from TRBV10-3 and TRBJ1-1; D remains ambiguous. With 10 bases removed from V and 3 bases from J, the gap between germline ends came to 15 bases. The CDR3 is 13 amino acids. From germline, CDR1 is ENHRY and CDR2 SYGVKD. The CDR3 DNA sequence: TGTGCCACCGTTGTATCGGCGGACACTGAAGCTTTCTTT. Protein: CATVVSADTEAFF.

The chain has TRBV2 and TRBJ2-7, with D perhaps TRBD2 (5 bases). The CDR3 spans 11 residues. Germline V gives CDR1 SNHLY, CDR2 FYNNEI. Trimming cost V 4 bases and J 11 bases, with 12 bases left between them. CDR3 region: CASSAPPREYF. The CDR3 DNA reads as TGTGCCAGCAGTGCCCCCCCGAGGGAGTACTTC.

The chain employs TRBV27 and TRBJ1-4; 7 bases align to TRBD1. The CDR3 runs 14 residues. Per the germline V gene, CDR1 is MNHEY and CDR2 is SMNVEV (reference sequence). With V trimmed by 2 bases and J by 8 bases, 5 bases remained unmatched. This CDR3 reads CASSLMQGEEKLFF. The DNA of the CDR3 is TGTGCCAGCAGTTTAATGCAGGGGGAGGAAAAACTGTTTTTT.